Below, 27 T cell receptor beta chains from the same sample are listed, as sequenced in a study of T cell repertoires in cytomegalovirus infection. One entry per CDR3 protein results from TCRdb running MiXCR on the reads. The sample lists 150,000 to 200,000 distinct CDR3 sequences; 15% to 20% were seen once. Source material: PBMCs. The receptors come from a human donor in good health (CMV status not recorded). Some clones in this sample may be carry-over from other donors' samples.

J is TRBJ1-1 and V is TRBV12-3 or TRBV12-4; a possible D gene is TRBD1 (5 bases). The CDR3 spans 13 residues. V lost 7 bases and J lost 0, with 9 bases in between. CDR3 sequence: CASKGRVNTEAFF. The CDR3 DNA sequence: TGTGCCAGCAAGGGGCGGGTGAACACTGAAGCTTTCTTT.

This clonotype was observed a handful of times. The DNA for the CDR3 is TGTGCCAGCAGTCGCGTATTTCGGGTACAGATATCCTACGAGCAGTACTTC. This codes for CASSRVFRVQISYEQYF. The chain couples TRBV28 to TRBJ2-7; D is unclear. Germline loops: CDR1 MDHEN, CDR2 SYDVKM. V lost 5 bases, J lost 1 base, and 21 bases lay in between. The CDR3 is made up of 17 amino acids.

This clonotype was picked up many times. The rearrangement uses TRBV11-3 and TRBJ1-1; weak D call: TRBD1 (6 bases). In germline, CDR1 is SGHNT, CDR2 YENEEA. The V gene lost 6 bases and the J gene lost 8 bases, with 25 bases spanning the gap. CDR3 length: 16 amino acids. DNA for the CDR3: TGTGCCAGCAGTACTTTAGGCGGGGGGGGCGCTCCCGAAGCTTTCTTT. Protein product: CASSTLGGGGAPEAFF.

The chain recombines TRBV6-2 or TRBV6-3 with TRBJ2-5, with 9 bases matching TRBD1. Per the germline V gene, CDR1 is MNHEY and CDR2 is SVGEGT. This CDR3 has 13 residues. J gave up 4 bases and V 8 bases, and 5 bases lay outside the gene matches. The CDR3 sequence is CASQTGGRETQYF. CDR3 coding DNA: TGTGCCAGCCAAACAGGGGGCAGAGAGACCCAGTACTTC.

This clonotype was counted at least ten times. The chain is built from TRBV5-1 and TRBJ2-2, with 11 bases that match TRBD1. This CDR3 region has 17 residues. Losses at the gene ends were 4 bases for V and 0 bases for J; bases not matched to a gene: 5. Germline values: CDR1 SGHRS, CDR2 YFSETQ. The CDR3 sequence: CASSGGTGGTNTGELFF. Written as DNA, the CDR3 is TGCGCCAGCAGCGGCGGGACAGGGGGGACGAACACCGGGGAGCTGTTTTTT.

The genes are TRBV7-2 and TRBJ2-1; 8 positions agree with TRBD2. The CDR3 loop spans 15 amino acids. CDR1 is SGHTA, CDR2 FQGNSA, per germline. V gave up 5 bases and J gave up 7 bases; unmatched junction bases: 10. CDR3 sequence (DNA): TGTGCCAGCAGCGAGCGGGGGCGAGGCCGGAATGAGCAGTTCTTC. As protein: CASSERGRGRNEQFF.

The gene calls are TRBV10-3 and TRBJ2-7; 7 bases are a match to TRBD2. The CDR3 contains 14 residues. Germline CDR1 reads ENHRY; CDR2 reads SYGVKD. The junction had 8 bases not matched to a gene; V was cut back by 4 bases and J by 5 bases. Written as DNA, the CDR3 is TGTGCCATCAGTGGGAGGCGGGAGAACAACGAGCAGTACTTC. Translation gives CAISGRRENNEQYF.

The rearrangement links TRBV29-1 to TRBJ2-7, with no clear D. This CDR3 contains 11 residues. V shed 7 bases and J shed 0 bases, with 7 bases lying between them. Germline CDR1 reads SQVTM; CDR2 reads ANQGSEA. CDR3 coding DNA: TGCAGCGGCCGGCACTCCTACGAGCAGTACTTC. Its protein is CSGRHSYEQYF.

This sequence joins TRBV29-1 and TRBJ1-1; no definite D call. This CDR3 has 13 amino acids. Germline lookup yields CDR1 SQVTM and CDR2 ANQGSEA. Trimming pared 2 bases from V and 0 bases from J, leaving 7 bases between. The CDR3 here is CSVELTVNTEAFF. CDR3 nucleotides: TGCAGCGTTGAATTGACGGTGAACACTGAAGCTTTCTTT.

This clonotype was seen many times. The rearrangement links TRBV7-8 to TRBJ2-3, with no clear D. CDR3 size: 14 residues. V lost 0 bases and J lost 6, with 10 bases in between. Germline CDR1 reads SGHVS; CDR2 reads FQNEAQ. Written as DNA, the CDR3 is TGTGCCAGCAGCTTAGCGTGGAAGGCCGATACGCAGTATTTT. Translating it yields CASSLAWKADTQYF.

There are a few counts of this clonotype. The CDR3 DNA is TGTGCCAGCAGTGCCGGGTTCGAGCAGTACTTC. Translated, it gives CASSAGFEQYF. This chain connects TRBV28 to TRBJ2-7; D gene ambiguous. The CDR3 is 11 amino acids. The germline V gene has CDR1 MDHEN and CDR2 SYDVKM. The ends were cut back, 5 bases at V and 6 bases at J, with 8 bases in the middle.

This clonotype has a handful of counts. The rearrangement joins TRBV28 to TRBJ1-2; D possibly corresponds to TRBD1 (5 bases). The CDR3 loop spans 14 amino acids. Germline values: CDR1 MDHEN, CDR2 SYDVKM. V was trimmed by 6 bases and J by 2 bases, leaving 13 bases between them. The CDR3 protein is CASSGQSGNYGYTF. CDR3 sequence (DNA): TGTGCCAGCAGCGGGCAGTCAGGGAACTATGGCTACACCTTC.

This clonotype was seen a few times. This sequence joins TRBV19 and TRBJ1-1, with D uncertain. The CDR3 sequence is 15 residues long. With 1 base removed from V and 0 bases from J, the gap between germline ends came to 9 bases. Germline V gene data show CDR1 as LNHDA and CDR2 as SQIVND (reference sequence). The CDR3 DNA reads as TGTGCCAGTAGTATAGGTGGCAACATGAACACTGAAGCTTTCTTT. Translation gives CASSIGGNMNTEAFF.

The rearrangement uses TRBV19 and TRBJ2-6; TRBD1 or TRBD2 may be the D gene (5 bases each). The germline V gene encodes CDR1 LNHDA and CDR2 SQIVND (reference sequence). This CDR3 has 16 residues. Trimming took 4 bases from V and 2 from J, leaving 12 bases between them. CDR3 in DNA: TGTGCCAGTAGTAGGGACCCAGCGGCTGGGGCCAACGTCCTGACTTTC. It translates to CASSRDPAAGANVLTF.

This clonotype was recorded a few times. The chain joins TRBV12-3 or TRBV12-4 to TRBJ1-1, with 10 bases identical to TRBD1. J lost 7 bases, V lost 6 bases, and 8 bases had no gene match. CDR3 length equals 14 residues. The CDR3 DNA reads as TGTGCCAGCAGCGTTGTGACAGGGGGCGGTGAAGCTTTCTTT. Its protein product is CASSVVTGGGEAFF.

With respect to this clonotype: Just one base apart from a much larger clone, this may be a read error. The CDR3: CARSLVSETQYF. CDR3 DNA: TGTGCCCGCAGTTTAGTATCGGAGACCCAGTACTTC. V usage is TRBV28 and J usage is TRBJ2-5; D is ambiguous. Germline-derived CDR1 and CDR2 are MDHEN and SYDVKM. There are 12 residues in the CDR3.

This clonotype was picked up one time. The rearrangement joins TRBV5-1 to TRBJ2-5; 7 bases agree with TRBD1. After removal of 1 base from V and 1 base from J, the junction contained 1 base not matched to a gene. Germline-derived CDR1 and CDR2 are SGHRS and YFSETQ. This CDR3 contains 14 residues. CDR3 bases: TGCGCCAGCAGCTTGAACAGGGGCCAAGAGACCCAGTACTTC. Translated, it gives CASSLNRGQETQYF.

This clonotype was counted between two and nine times. The gene calls are TRBV25-1 and TRBJ1-6, with no clear D. The germline CDR1 and CDR2 sequences are MGHDK and SYGVNS. The germline V and J ends were trimmed by 4 bases and 7 bases, with 11 bases remaining between them. CDR3 length: 14 amino acids. The CDR3 region is CASSGVGRNSPLHF. DNA of the CDR3: TGTGCCAGCAGTGGGGTCGGTCGCAATTCACCCCTCCACTTT.

There are a few counts of this clonotype. J is TRBJ2-1 and V is TRBV28; 9 nucleotides match TRBD2. The CDR3 is 15 amino acids. V gave up 6 bases and J gave up 8 bases; unmatched junction bases: 11. Germline V lookup: CDR1 MDHEN, CDR2 SYDVKM. In nucleotides, the CDR3 is TGTGCCAGCAGCATGACCGGGACTAGCAGCCATGAGCAGTTCTTC. As protein: CASSMTGTSSHEQFF.

This clonotype was counted ten times or more. V is TRBV7-9 and J is TRBJ2-5; D call uncertain. Trimming stripped 6 bases from V and 3 bases from J, with 5 bases between. The germline CDR1 and CDR2 sequences are SEHNR and FQNEAQ (reference sequence). This CDR3 is built from 11 residues. CDR3 nucleotides: TGTGCCAGCAGGGCTAAAGAGACCCAGTACTTC. Translation gives CASRAKETQYF.

This chain connects TRBV10-3 to TRBJ2-7, with 7 nucleotides matching TRBD1. CDR3 length: 14 amino acids. With V trimmed by 4 bases and J by 4 bases, 7 bases remained unmatched. CDR1 and CDR2 (germline): ENHRY, SYGVKD. CDR3 sequence (DNA): TGTGCCATCAGTGGTTCGACAGGGCGGTACGAGCAGTACTTC. As protein: CAISGSTGRYEQYF.

This clonotype has more than one count but fewer than ten. The V gene is TRBV19, the J gene TRBJ2-3; D may correspond to TRBD1 or TRBD2 (5 bases each). Germline V gene sequence: CDR1 LNHDA, CDR2 SQIVND (reference sequence). The CDR3 totals 14 residues. V was cut by 5 bases and J by 2 bases, with 11 bases left in between. In DNA, the CDR3 is TGTGCCAGTAGTCTCGGGACCGCCACAGATACGCAGTATTTT. Translation gives CASSLGTATDTQYF. The complete variable domain, with remaining parts taken from reference TRBV19 and TRBJ2-3, reads DGGITQSPKYLFRKEGQNVTLSCEQNLNHDAMYWYRQDPGQGLRLIYYSQIVNDFQKGDIAEGYSVSREKKESFPLTVTSAQKNPTAFYLCASSLGTATDTQYFGPGTRLTVL.

This clonotype was seen only a few times. The chain has TRBV7-3 and TRBJ2-1, with a weak D call TRBD2 (6 bases). The CDR3 has 14 residues. V gave up 2 bases and J gave up 8 bases, with 13 bases separating them. Germline loops: CDR1 SGHTA, CDR2 FQGTGA. CDR3 in amino acids: CASSLQGEADEQFF. In DNA, the CDR3 is TGTGCCAGCAGCTTACAAGGGGAGGCGGATGAGCAGTTCTTC.

In this sample, this clonotype turned up a few times. The rearrangement uses TRBV29-1 and TRBJ1-1; D not resolved. The V end was cut by 2 bases, the J end by 4 bases, with 11 bases between. Germline lookup yields CDR1 SQVTM and CDR2 ANQGSEA. This CDR3 region has 13 residues. CDR3 sequence (DNA): TGCAGCGTTGAACGGGTTTACGGCACTGAAGCTTTCTTT. Its protein is CSVERVYGTEAFF.

The sample holds a few counts of this clonotype. The rearrangement joins TRBV7-9 to TRBJ2-3, with 14 nucleotides matching TRBD2. The CDR3 has 15 amino acids. V was clipped by 5 bases and J by 4 bases; unmatched bases: 2. Germline V lookup: CDR1 SEHNR, CDR2 FQNEAQ (reference sequence). The CDR3 reads CASSLTSGGADTQYF. As DNA, the CDR3 is TGTGCCAGCAGCCTGACTAGCGGGGGGGCAGATACGCAGTATTTT.

There are a few counts of this clonotype. The chain uses TRBV7-9 and TRBJ2-2; D is undetermined. In germline, CDR1 is SEHNR, CDR2 FQNEAQ (reference sequence). CDR3 length: 18 residues. V shed 3 bases and J shed 4 bases, with 21 bases lying between them. CDR3 bases: TGTGCCAGCAGCTTCTCAACCAACCGGCTTGTCGTCACCGGGGAGCTGTTTTTT. It translates to CASSFSTNRLVVTGELFF. The full variable domain, rest sourced from reference TRBV7-9 and TRBJ2-2, is DTGVSQNPRHKITKRGQNVTFRCDPISEHNRLYWYRQTLGQGPEFLTYFQNEAQLEKSRLLSDRFSAERPKGSFSTLEIQRTEQGDSAMYLCASSFSTNRLVVTGELFFGEGSRLTVL.

The V call is TRBV6-5, the J call TRBJ2-5; TRBD1 might be the D (5 bases). From germline, CDR1 is MNHEY and CDR2 SVGAGI. The CDR3 extends over 14 amino acids. V was trimmed by 5 bases and J by 6 bases, leaving 16 bases between them. Written as DNA, the CDR3 is TGTGCCAGCAGTAGGACATGGGGCGTGAAGACCCAGTACTTC. As protein: CASSRTWGVKTQYF.